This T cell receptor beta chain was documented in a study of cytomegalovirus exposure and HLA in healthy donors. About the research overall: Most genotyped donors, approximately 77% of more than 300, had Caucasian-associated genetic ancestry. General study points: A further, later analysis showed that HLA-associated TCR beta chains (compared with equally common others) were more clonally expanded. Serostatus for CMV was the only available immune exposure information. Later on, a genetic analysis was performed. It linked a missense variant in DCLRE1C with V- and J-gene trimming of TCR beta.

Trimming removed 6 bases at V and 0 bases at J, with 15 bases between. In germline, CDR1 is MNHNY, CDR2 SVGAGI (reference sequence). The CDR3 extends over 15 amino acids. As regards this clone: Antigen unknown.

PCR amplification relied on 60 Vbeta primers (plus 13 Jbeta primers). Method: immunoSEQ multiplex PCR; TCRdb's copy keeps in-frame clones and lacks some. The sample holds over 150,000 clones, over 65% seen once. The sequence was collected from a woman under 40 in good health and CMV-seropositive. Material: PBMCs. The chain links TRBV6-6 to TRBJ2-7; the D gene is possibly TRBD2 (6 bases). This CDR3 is CASRDRRASSYEQYF. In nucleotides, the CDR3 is TGTGCCAGCAGGGATCGGAGGGCCAGCTCCTACGAGCAGTACTTC.